The 24 T cell receptor beta chains in this list originate from one sample, sequenced in a study of beta chain features in type 1 diabetes. Expressed TCRB transcripts got sequenced, as all isolated RNA was reverse transcribed. TCRdb's copy holds only in-frame clones and misses some; the assay was immunoSEQ multiplex PCR. The sample lists 680,000 or so clones; roughly 16% were seen once. Sequenced input: naive CD4+ T cells from blood. The receptors derive from a man younger than 30 in good health.

Only a few counts were recorded for this clone. The chain combines TRBV10-3 with TRBJ2-3; 8 bases fit TRBD2. The J segment lost 5 bases and the V segment lost 6 bases, leaving 4 bases of the junction unmatched. The CDR3 is 13 residues long. Germline V gives CDR1 ENHRY, CDR2 SYGVKD. The CDR3 nucleotides are TGTGCCATCAGAGCGGGAGCTGTAGATACGCAGTATTTT. It is translated as CAIRAGAVDTQYF.

The chain has TRBV5-4 and TRBJ2-1; 7 bases fit TRBD1. Germline loops: CDR1 SGHNT, CDR2 YYREEE (reference sequence). V lost 5 bases, J lost 4 bases, and 9 bases stayed unmatched. There are 15 residues in the CDR3. The CDR3 region is CASSPQTGKYNEQFF. The CDR3 DNA follows: TGTGCCAGCAGTCCGCAGACAGGGAAATACAATGAGCAGTTCTTC. Combining the CDR3 with reference TRBV5-4 and TRBJ2-1 gives the whole variable domain ETGVTQSPTHLIKTRGQQVTLRCSSQSGHNTVSWYQQALGQGPQFIFQYYREEENGRGNFPPRFSGLQFPNYSSELNVNALELDDSALYLCASSPQTGKYNEQFFGPGTRLTVL.

This clone turned up a few times. CDR3 region: CASSKGQGGLAGVKYF. The CDR3 DNA follows: TGTGCCAGCAGTAAGGGACAGGGCGGACTAGCGGGAGTCAAGTACTTC. The chain carries TRBV2 and TRBJ2-5; 13 bases are a match to TRBD2. V shed 5 bases and J 12 bases; nucleotides not matched to a gene: 15. This CDR3 spans 16 amino acids. Germline V gene sequence: CDR1 SNHLY, CDR2 FYNNEI.

This clone was counted a few times. The V gene is TRBV7-6, the J gene TRBJ2-1; D is uncertain. Trimming took off 1 base at V and 2 bases at J, with 6 bases between the two ends. The length of the CDR3 is 14 residues. Germline loops: CDR1 SGHVS, CDR2 FNYEAQ. The CDR3 is CASSLGAPYNEQFF. The DNA for the CDR3 is TGTGCCAGCAGCTTAGGGGCTCCCTACAATGAGCAGTTCTTC.

This clone has more than one count but fewer than ten. The V call is TRBV30, the J call TRBJ2-3, with 11 bases lining up with TRBD1. V lost 5 bases and J lost 11; bases outside the gene matches: 6. The CDR3 contains 12 residues. Germline-derived CDR1 and CDR2 are GTSNPN and SVGIG (reference sequence). CDR3 protein: CAWATGTGGQYF. In nucleotides, the CDR3 is TGTGCCTGGGCAACCGGGACAGGGGGGCAGTATTTT.

J is TRBJ1-1 and V is TRBV5-1; no definite D call. CDR3 length equals 13 residues. Trimming removed 4 bases from V and 1 base from J, with 8 bases in between. Germline CDR1 SGHRS, CDR2 YFSETQ. The CDR3 spells CASSAATNTEAFF. CDR3 bases: TGCGCCAGCAGCGCGGCCACGAACACTGAAGCTTTCTTT.

Points on this clone: Different DNA sequences within this sample yield the same CDR3. V is TRBV5-1 and J is TRBJ2-3; weak D call: TRBD2 (6 bases). The V end was cut by 0 bases, the J end by 4 bases, with 9 bases between. The germline V gene encodes CDR1 SGHRS and CDR2 YFSETQ. This CDR3 contains 14 residues. The CDR3 spells CASSLGLGPDTQYF. The DNA of the CDR3 is TGCGCCAGCAGCTTGGGACTAGGCCCAGATACGCAGTATTTT.

V usage is TRBV18 and J usage is TRBJ2-5, with D tentatively TRBD1 (6 bases). This CDR3 spans 15 amino acids. Germline CDR1 KGHSH, CDR2 LQKENI. V was clipped by 3 bases and J by 5 bases, with 16 bases between them. CDR3 in amino acids: CASSPSTGSMETQYF. The CDR3 DNA follows: TGTGCCAGCTCACCCTCTACAGGGAGTATGGAGACCCAGTACTTC.

This clone appeared a few times. The J gene is TRBJ2-7, the V gene TRBV4-3; D may be TRBD2 (7 bases). Germline V gives CDR1 LGHNA, CDR2 YSLEER. V was shortened by 4 bases and J by 6 bases, with 13 bases between the two germline ends. The CDR3 consists of 13 residues. In DNA form, the CDR3 reads TGCGCCAGCAGCCCACCTAGGGGGGGCGAGCAGTACTTC. The encoded protein is CASSPPRGGEQYF.

In this sample, this clone turned up a few times. J is TRBJ1-5 and V is TRBV7-8; D is uncertain. This CDR3 contains 14 residues. With 2 bases removed from V and 6 bases from J, the gap between germline ends came to 11 bases. From germline, CDR1 is SGHVS and CDR2 FQNEAQ. CDR3 bases: TGTGCCAGCAGCTTAAAGGCCCTGGGTCAGCCCCAGCATTTT. Amino acids: CASSLKALGQPQHF.

About this clone itself: At the DNA level, this CDR3 is encoded by other sequences in the same sample as well. The chain carries TRBV7-2 and TRBJ1-5; D possibly corresponds to TRBD1 (5 bases). Trimming pared 5 bases from V and 0 bases from J, leaving 8 bases between. The CDR3 covers 14 residues. Germline CDR1 SGHTA, CDR2 FQGNSA. The CDR3 bases are TGTGCCAGCAGCCTGGACATTAGCAATCAGCCCCAGCATTTT. Translated, it gives CASSLDISNQPQHF.

A few counts support this clone. The chain employs TRBV19 and TRBJ2-5, with 7 bases identical to TRBD2. Germline V gene sequence: CDR1 LNHDA, CDR2 SQIVND (reference sequence). Germline trimming cut 3 bases from V and 2 bases from J; bases unmatched to any gene: 6. This CDR3 contains 15 residues. The CDR3 region has the DNA TGTGCCAGTAGTATCTCGGGACTAACTCAAGAGACCCAGTACTTC. This encodes CASSISGLTQETQYF.

This clone showed up just a few times. This rearrangement joins TRBV2 to TRBJ2-7; D perhaps matches TRBD1 (5 bases). The CDR3 contains 14 residues. The germline V and J ends were trimmed by 2 bases and 1 base, with 9 bases remaining between them. Per germline, CDR1 SNHLY and CDR2 FYNNEI. The CDR3 nucleotides read TGTGCCAGCAGTGAACGACAGCGATCCTACGAGCAGTACTTC. Its translation is CASSERQRSYEQYF.

This chain links TRBV5-4 with TRBJ2-2; TRBD1 matches at 7 bases. The germline V gene encodes CDR1 SGHNT and CDR2 YYREEE (reference sequence). This CDR3 comprises 13 residues. V lost 5 bases, J lost 6 bases, and 4 bases stayed unmatched. CDR3 in amino acids: CASRVDRAGELFF. CDR3 sequence (DNA): TGTGCCAGCAGGGTCGACAGGGCCGGGGAGCTGTTTTTT.

This clone was detected a few times. The chain is built from TRBV7-2 and TRBJ1-2; 8 bases fit TRBD1. The CDR3 covers 13 residues. Germline lookup yields CDR1 SGHTA and CDR2 FQGNSA. After removal of 5 bases from V and 7 bases from J, the junction contained 6 bases not matched to a gene. For the CDR3, the DNA is TGTGCCAGCAGCCGCAGACAGGGGTTTGGCTACACCTTC. It yields the protein CASSRRQGFGYTF.

This chain uses TRBV10-3 with TRBJ2-7; 10 nucleotides agree with TRBD2. V lost 9 bases to trimming and J lost 1 base; unmatched junction nucleotides: 6. Germline V lookup: CDR1 ENHRY, CDR2 SYGVKD. The CDR3 has 14 amino acids. For the CDR3, the DNA is TGTGCCATTTCTACTAGCGGGGCTTCCTACGAGCAGTACTTC. This translates into CAISTSGASYEQYF.

This clone was counted a few times. The genes are TRBV4-2 and TRBJ2-7; maybe TRBD2 (6 bases). CDR1 LGHNA and CDR2 YNFKEQ come from the germline V gene. Deletions cut 1 base from V and 0 bases from J, with 16 bases between. The CDR3 totals 17 residues. The CDR3, as DNA: TGTGCCAGCAGCCAAGGGGTTTTAGCGGCAGGCTCCTACGAGCAGTACTTC. Its translation is CASSQGVLAAGSYEQYF.

This clone was detected a few times. V is TRBV18 and J is TRBJ2-7; TRBD2 aligns across 7 bases. Losses at the gene ends were 6 bases for V and 4 bases for J; bases not matched to a gene: 9. The CDR3 covers 14 residues. CDR1 KGHSH and CDR2 LQKENI come from the germline V gene. The CDR3: CASSLGQGGYEQYF. The CDR3 DNA sequence: TGTGCCAGCTCCCTTGGGCAGGGAGGGTACGAGCAGTACTTC.

This clone was seen only a few times. The chain links TRBV4-3 to TRBJ2-1; D is undetermined. The germline V gene has CDR1 LGHNA and CDR2 YSLEER. The CDR3 is 13 residues long. Trimming pared 0 bases from V and 7 bases from J, leaving 7 bases between. The chain's CDR3 is CASSQEVGNEQFF. For the CDR3, the DNA is TGCGCCAGCAGCCAAGAGGTGGGGAATGAGCAGTTCTTC.

The V and J genes are TRBV29-1 and TRBJ2-3; 8 bases fit TRBD1. The V and J ends lost 8 bases and 1 base, in that order; junction bases with no gene match: 8. The CDR3 covers 14 residues. Germline V lookup: CDR1 SQVTM, CDR2 ANQGSEA. In DNA, the CDR3 is TGCAGCCCTACGACAGGGGACTGCACAGATACGCAGTATTTT. Protein: CSPTTGDCTDTQYF.

This clone was recorded a few times. The J gene is TRBJ2-1, the V gene TRBV28, with 8 bases aligning to TRBD1. The CDR3 contains 16 residues. From germline, CDR1 is MDHEN and CDR2 SYDVKM. After removal of 4 bases from V and 0 bases from J, the junction contained 5 bases not matched to a gene. CDR3 amino acids: CASSSAGTGSYNEQFF. In nucleotides, the CDR3 is TGTGCCAGCAGTTCCGCCGGGACAGGCTCCTACAATGAGCAGTTCTTC.

The chain recombines TRBV11-2 with TRBJ2-4; D unclear. The germline V and J ends were trimmed by 0 bases and 10 bases, with 7 bases remaining between them. Germline-derived CDR1 and CDR2 are SGHAT and FQNNGV. This CDR3 is built from 12 residues. The CDR3 reads CASSLDRVIQYF. The DNA for the CDR3 is TGTGCCAGCAGCTTAGATCGGGTTATTCAGTACTTC.

This clone came up a few times. CDR3 sequence reads: CASSWATDFYEQYF. In nucleotides, the CDR3 is TGCGCCAGCAGCTGGGCGACAGATTTCTACGAGCAGTACTTC. The chain couples TRBV5-1 to TRBJ2-5; tentatively, D is TRBD1 (5 bases). The J call may be mistaken, given a closer DNA end match to TRBJ2-7. Germline CDR1 and CDR2: SGHRS and YFSETQ. The CDR3 is made up of 14 amino acids.

In its sample, this clone was seen a few times. The chain carries TRBV28 and TRBJ1-5; 9 nucleotides align to TRBD1. CDR3 length equals 16 residues. Trimming removed 6 bases from V and 9 bases from J; junction bases left unmatched: 15. Germline values: CDR1 MDHEN, CDR2 SYDVKM. The CDR3 coding sequence is TGTGCCAGCAGCCTATCCCGGGACAGGGCCGCACGGCCCCAGCATTTT. This encodes CASSLSRDRAARPQHF.